These 3 T cell receptor beta chains originate from one sample sequenced in a study of human versus mouse CDR3 diversity and MHC coevolution. Produced via immunoSEQ multiplex PCR; TCRdb's table is partial and in-frame only. The data contain 86,000 or so clones, 93% of them singletons. The sample comprised naive CD4+ T cells from blood. Noted subset: CD45RO-negative CD62L-positive naive CD4 T cells. These receptors all come from a person between 25 and 70 years old in good health.

The chain carries TRBV19 and TRBJ2-1; 8 bases fit TRBD2. This CDR3 is built from 17 residues. Trimming took 2 bases from V and 7 from J; bases not matched to a gene: 13. Germline V gene lookup returns CDR1 LNHDA and CDR2 SQIVND (reference sequence). The CDR3: CASSISPLTGGGNEQFF. The CDR3 nucleotides are TGTGCCAGTAGTATATCCCCCTTGACGGGAGGGGGAAATGAGCAGTTCTTC.

This clone was seen only once. DNA of the CDR3: TGTGCCAGCAGGACAGCGAATAATTCACCCCTCCACTTT. It encodes CASRTANNSPLHF. This chain connects TRBV6-5 to TRBJ1-6; possible D gene TRBD1, 5 bases. CDR3 length: 13 amino acids. CDR1 is MNHEY and CDR2 is SVGAGI in the germline V gene. Trimming removed 6 bases at V and 5 bases at J, with 8 bases between.

CDR3 DNA: TGTGCCAGCAGCTCCCGCGCTACCTACGAGCAGTACTTC. As protein: CASSSRATYEQYF. The chain uses TRBV5-4 and TRBJ2-5; no reliable D call. TRBJ2-7 explains the end of the DNA better; the J call may be wrong. This CDR3 contains 13 residues. Germline-derived CDR1 and CDR2 are SGHNT and YYREEE (reference sequence).